This T cell receptor (beta chain) emerged from a study of T-cell memory formation after mild COVID-19. This clonotype was counted a few times. What it binds is unknown. 5'RACE with constant-segment primers yielded barcoded, UMI-tagged TCR alpha and TCR beta cDNA libraries. TCRdb re-called the 5' RACE reads through MiXCR, storing one row per CDR3 protein. The sample lists a few hundred thousand distinct CDR3 sequences; 8% to 9.5% were seen once. This CDR3 comprises 13 residues. CDR1 and CDR2 (germline): MNHNY, SVGAGI (reference sequence). With 7 bases clipped from V and 5 bases from J, the junction kept 6 bases outside the gene matches. Study-wide results and limits: Researchers report contracting CD4+ clones mostly in CM and EM, with CD8+ clones in EMRA. There was no confirmation that second-wave clones peaking on day 37 were SARS-CoV-2 specific. Contracting clones from day 15 to 85 had balanced CD4/CD8; later expanders favoured CD4+.

Input material: PBMCs or a T cell subset sorted from them (not recorded which). The genes are TRBV6-6 and TRBJ2-5; 8 bases fit TRBD1. This TCR was recovered from a young man who had mild COVID-19 (a few samples of this study predate the infection). Cell type and time point are not known. The chain's CDR3 is CASTRQGRETQYF. CDR3 nucleotide sequence: TGTGCCAGCACCAGACAGGGGAGGGAGACCCAGTACTTC.